This T cell receptor (beta chain) was recorded in a study of T cell responses to AZD1222 COVID-19 vaccine. TCRdb's table, derived via immunoSEQ multiplex PCR, lists solely in-frame clones and lacks some. The data show approximately 180,000 clones, around nine tenths seen once. The CDR3 sequence is 13 residues long. Per germline, CDR1 LNHDA and CDR2 SQIVND (reference sequence). Trimming cost V 8 bases and J 3 bases, with 13 bases left between them. With regard to this clone: Its antigen is currently unknown.

General study findings and limits: Seropositive at baseline were only a handful of AZD1222 recipients. Spike-specific TCR breadth and depth rose after two AZD1222 doses. CD4 TCRs covered the whole spike, strongest at regions 160-218 and 743-854.

The receptor was derived from an adult who received the MenACWY meningococcal vaccine as a control. The specimen was peripheral blood, collected 28 days after the second dose of the MenACWY control vaccine. This chain connects TRBV19 to TRBJ1-1; D is unresolved. CDR3 loop: CASLGFLYTEAFF. The DNA for the CDR3 is TGTGCCAGTCTAGGGTTTTTGTACACTGAAGCTTTCTTT.